The sequence of this T cell receptor beta chain was determined in a study of blood T cell repertoires in COVID-19. Background on the study: The study drew acute and convalescent COVID-19 samples from the United States, Italy and Spain. PBMCs, B-cell-depleted T cells, or T cells provided the cDNA or gDNA that made up the material.

Seattle participants joined during active infection and were tracked over time. With 0 bases clipped from V and 7 bases from J, the junction kept 7 bases outside the gene matches. The germline CDR1 and CDR2 sequences are LGHNA and YNFKEQ. The CDR3 is made up of 16 amino acids. Libraries were prepared by immunoSEQ multiplex PCR; TCRdb keeps only in-frame clonotypes and omits some of them. The sample records about 220,000 clones, approximately 85% being singletons. Material for sequencing was peripheral blood. This chain uses TRBV4-2 with TRBJ1-4; 8 bases agree with TRBD1. The sequence was obtained from an older woman with COVID-19, enrolled during active disease. The CDR3 sequence: CASSQDPGGVSEKLFF. The CDR3 DNA sequence: TGTGCCAGCAGCCAAGATCCAGGGGGCGTTAGTGAAAAACTGTTTTTT.